The clone carrying this TCR beta chain was seen more than once but under ten times. Its antigen is undetermined. TCR beta libraries were made by quantitative 5'-RACE with molecular barcodes. TCRdb reprocessed the 5' RACE reads via MiXCR and lists one record per CDR3 protein. The sample has about 200,000 distinct CDR3 sequences; about 26% are singletons. The sample comes from a study of CD8 T cells in ankylosing spondylitis. Study results and limitations: Significant enrichment of disease-linked clones was reportedly seen in matched ankylosing spondylitis synovial fluid. Earlier authors reported some of these motif variants in reactive arthritis synovial fluid and blood.

This CDR3 has 13 residues. Losses at the gene ends were 6 bases for V and 4 bases for J; bases not matched to a gene: 5. Germline V gene lookup returns CDR1 LGHDT and CDR2 YNNKEL (reference sequence). The receptor was isolated from a male donor with ankylosing spondylitis or in good health (not recorded which). The chain is built from TRBV3-1 and TRBJ2-5, with 7 positions matching TRBD2. Source material: blood, either unsorted or a sorted T cell fraction (not recorded which). CDR3 DNA: TGTGCCAGCAGTGGCGGGAGAGGAGAGACCCAGTACTTC. This sequence encodes CASSGGRGETQYF.